Given below is one T cell receptor (beta chain) in context. Its antigen remains unknown. The data belong to a study of OX40 agonist ivuxolimab in advanced cancers. Study background: Partial responses were achieved by three patients, of whom one had hepatocellular carcinoma and two had cutaneous melanoma.

Prior autoimmune disease or systemic immunosuppression barred patients. The repertoire was sequenced with immunoSEQ multiplex PCR; TCRdb's copy has only in-frame clones and lacks some. The profile covers roughly 50,000 clones, with 80% appearing a single time and roughly 4% taken by the ten largest. Study results and limitations: Among the lowest levels of clonal expansion were found in partial responders at 0.1-3.0 mg/kg. At doses 0.1 to 3.0 mg/kg, CD4+ and CD8+ clones expanded.

V trimming: 0 bases; J trimming: 5 bases; junction bases outside the gene matches: 4. Looked up from germline, CDR1 is GTSNPN and CDR2 is SVGIG (reference sequence). The CDR3 is 13 residues long. The sequencing here drew on CD4+ or CD8+ T cells sorted from blood, taken in a trial of the OX40 agonist ivuxolimab. This receptor was taken from an adult with an advanced solid tumor such as melanoma, head and neck, liver or kidney cancer. The chain joins TRBV30 to TRBJ2-7; TRBD1 matches at 7 bases. CDR3 bases: TGTGCCTGGAGTGTACAGAGGGGGCACGAGCAGTACTTC. Translation gives CAWSVQRGHEQYF.